Listed here are 23 T cell receptor beta chains from one sample, sequenced in a study of cytomegalovirus exposure and HLA in healthy donors. It was with 60 Vbeta and 13 Jbeta primers that the PCR ran. Some clones are missing from TCRdb's copy, which holds only in-frame ones; the method was immunoSEQ multiplex PCR. Of fewer than 250,000 clones listed, around 73% were seen once; the top ten hold around 4%. Sequences were obtained from PBMCs. Source of these receptors: a male donor in good health and CMV-seronegative.

The CDR3, as DNA: TGTGCCAGCAGCTTATTCAGGGCACGTCAGCCCCAGCATTTT. Its translation: CASSLFRARQPQHF. The chain joins TRBV5-6 to TRBJ1-5, with TRBD1 as a possible D gene (5 bases). Trimming took 2 bases from V and 6 from J, leaving 12 bases between them. This CDR3 is 14 amino acids long. CDR1 and CDR2 (germline): SGHDT, YYEEEE.

The chain joins TRBV5-1 to TRBJ2-1; the match to TRBD2 covers 10 bases. The junction had 6 bases not matched to a gene; V was cut back by 0 bases and J by 6 bases. From germline, CDR1 is SGHRS and CDR2 YFSETQ. This CDR3 is 16 amino acids long. In DNA, the CDR3 is TGCGCCAGCAGCTTGGAACTAGCGGGAATAGGCAATGAGCAGTTCTTC. This translates into CASSLELAGIGNEQFF.

As concerns this clone: The sample has other DNA sequences that encode this CDR3 too. The CDR3 DNA reads TGCGCCAGCAGCTTACCAGCGGGAGACCCCAGCTCCTACAATGAGCAGTTCTTC. Translating gives CASSLPAGDPSSYNEQFF. The chain recombines TRBV5-1 with TRBJ2-1; 8 bases fit TRBD2. J lost 0 bases, V lost 2 bases, and 10 bases had no gene match. Germline assignment: CDR1 SGHRS and CDR2 YFSETQ. The CDR3 has 18 residues.

The gene calls are TRBV29-1 and TRBJ1-3; D is unclear. V shed 0 bases and J shed 3 bases, with 9 bases lying between them. Germline lookup yields CDR1 SQVTM and CDR2 ANQGSEA. The CDR3 runs to 14 residues. The CDR3, as DNA: TGCAGCGTTGAAGAGGGGAGCTTTGGAAACACCATATATTTT. Encoded protein: CSVEEGSFGNTIYF.

The J gene is TRBJ2-2, the V gene TRBV5-1; the match to TRBD2 covers 11 bases. CDR1 is SGHRS, CDR2 YFSETQ, per germline. The CDR3 is 17 amino acids. J lost 4 bases, V lost 0 bases, and 5 bases had no gene match. CDR3 DNA: TGCGCCAGCAGCTTGGTGACTAGCGGGATTGGCACCGGGGAGCTGTTTTTT. Residues: CASSLVTSGIGTGELFF.

With regard to this clone: A read error may produce the germline difference seen at one junction end. The chain carries TRBV5-1 and TRBJ2-7; 11 positions agree with TRBD2. The CDR3 has 16 residues. Germline V gene data show CDR1 as SGHRS and CDR2 as YFSETQ. The CDR3 is CASSTGLTSGAYEQCF. CDR3 nucleotides: TGCGCCAGCAGCACCGGCTTGACTAGCGGGGCCTACGAGCAGTGCTTC.

V is TRBV11-2 and J is TRBJ2-7, with a weak D call TRBD2 (5 bases). Germline CDR1 SGHAT, CDR2 FQNNGV. Deletions cut 5 bases from V and 5 bases from J, with 19 bases between. This CDR3 comprises 15 residues. The CDR3 is CASSPHRRTPNEQYF. The CDR3 DNA reads TGTGCCAGCAGCCCCCATAGGAGGACGCCTAACGAGCAGTACTTC. Full variable domain (outside the CDR3, taken from reference TRBV11-2 and TRBJ2-7): EAGVAQSPRYKIIEKRQSVAFWCNPISGHATLYWYQQILGQGPKLLIQFQNNGVVDDSQLPKDRFSAERLKGVDSTLKIQPAKLEDSAVYLCASSPHRRTPNEQYFGPGTRLTVT.

The V call is TRBV6-5, the J call TRBJ1-2, with 7 bases matching TRBD1. V shed 5 bases, J shed 13 bases, and the junction held 13 bases outside the gene matches. This CDR3 has 13 amino acids. Per germline, CDR1 MNHEY and CDR2 SVGAGI. Here the CDR3 reads CASSLMTGSSCTF. DNA for the CDR3: TGTGCCAGCAGTCTAATGACAGGGTCGTCATGCACCTTC.

J is TRBJ2-1 and V is TRBV7-3; TRBD2 agrees at 8 bases. V dropped 0 bases and J dropped 0; count of bases not matched to a gene: 1. From germline, CDR1 is SGHTA and CDR2 FQGTGA. This CDR3 has 16 residues. CDR3 DNA: TGTGCCAGCAGCTTAACCGGGACTAGCTCCTACAATGAGCAGTTCTTC. It yields the protein CASSLTGTSSYNEQFF.

The chain couples TRBV11-2 to TRBJ1-3; D may be TRBD1 (6 bases). The CDR3 spans 15 residues. Germline V gene lookup returns CDR1 SGHAT and CDR2 FQNNGV. Between the trimmed V and J ends, which lost 7 bases and 0 bases, there was a span of 13 bases. CDR3 in DNA: TGTGCCAGCAAGCTGACAGGCAGCTCTGGAAACACCATATATTTT. Translated, it gives CASKLTGSSGNTIYF.

The genes are TRBV19 and TRBJ2-3, with 8 bases identical to TRBD2. The CDR3 contains 15 residues. Germline V gene data show CDR1 as LNHDA and CDR2 as SQIVND (reference sequence). The J segment lost 2 bases and the V segment lost 5 bases, leaving 6 bases of the junction unmatched. CDR3 region: CASSVLADLTDTQYF. The CDR3 DNA sequence: TGTGCCAGTAGTGTACTAGCGGACCTCACAGATACGCAGTATTTT.

V is TRBV18 and J is TRBJ1-1, with 9 bases fitting TRBD1. The V gene's germline CDR1 is KGHSH and CDR2 LQKENI. Trimming at V came to 2 bases and at J to 1 base, leaving 5 bases not matched to a gene. The CDR3 is 16 amino acids. The CDR3 sequence is CASSPEGQGKNTEAFF. In DNA, the CDR3 is TGTGCCAGCTCACCAGAAGGACAGGGGAAGAACACTGAAGCTTTCTTT.

J is TRBJ1-2 and V is TRBV30; perhaps TRBD1 as D (6 bases). CDR1 GTSNPN and CDR2 SVGIG come from the germline V gene (reference sequence). Trimming left V 8 bases short and J 8 bases short, with 18 bases between. This CDR3 has 12 amino acids. CDR3 nucleotides: TGTGCCCTGACAAACAGGGCTGGAGGCTACACCTTC. Protein: CALTNRAGGYTF.

This chain uses TRBV11-3 with TRBJ2-2, with D possibly matching TRBD1 (6 bases). This CDR3 is built from 14 residues. Germline V gene lookup returns CDR1 SGHNT and CDR2 YENEEA. The ends were cut back, 4 bases at V and 1 base at J, with 7 bases in the middle. The CDR3 sequence: CASSSDRNTGELFF. The CDR3 DNA reads as TGTGCCAGCAGCTCGGACAGGAACACCGGGGAGCTGTTTTTT. Filled out from reference TRBV11-3 and TRBJ2-2, the complete variable domain reads EAGVVQSPRYKIIEKKQPVAFWCNPISGHNTLYWYLQNLGQGPELLIRYENEEAVDDSQLPKDRFSAERLKGVDSTLKIQPAELGDSAVYLCASSSDRNTGELFFGEGSRLTVL.

In this sample, this clone turned up a few times. The chain recombines TRBV11-2 with TRBJ2-2; D uncertain. The CDR3 runs to 17 residues. V lost 0 bases to trimming and J lost 3 bases, with 14 bases between them. Germline lookup yields CDR1 SGHAT and CDR2 FQNNGV. The CDR3 DNA sequence: TGTGCCAGCAGCTTAGAAGAAAATTGGAGTTACACCGGGGAGCTGTTTTTT. Translated: CASSLEENWSYTGELFF.

This sequence joins TRBV10-3 and TRBJ2-5, with 11 bases matching TRBD2. J was trimmed by 1 base and V by 6 bases; bases with no gene match: 4. Germline V gene sequence: CDR1 ENHRY, CDR2 SYGVKD. CDR3 length: 15 amino acids. The CDR3 DNA sequence: TGTGCCATCAGCACCGGGACTAGCGGCCAAGAGACCCAGTACTTC. Encoded protein: CAISTGTSGQETQYF.

The chain combines TRBV19 with TRBJ2-1; D unclear. The CDR3 has 12 residues. CDR1 is LNHDA and CDR2 is SQIVND in the germline V gene (reference sequence). V was clipped by 6 bases and J by 7 bases, with 10 bases between them. The DNA of the CDR3 is TGTGCCAGTAGAGATCACATAAATGAGCAGTTCTTC. Amino acids: CASRDHINEQFF.

This sequence joins TRBV10-3 and TRBJ2-1; D is possibly TRBD2 (6 bases). Trimming shortened V by 6 bases and J by 4 bases, and 16 bases separated the two germline ends. The V gene's germline CDR1 is ENHRY and CDR2 SYGVKD. The CDR3 length is 15 residues. The CDR3 protein is CAISNRDFSYNEQFF. In DNA form, the CDR3 reads TGTGCCATCAGCAACCGGGACTTCAGTTACAATGAGCAGTTCTTC.

This chain uses TRBV6-5 with TRBJ2-3; D call uncertain. V lost 4 bases, J lost 5 bases, and 10 bases lay in between. This CDR3 has 13 amino acids. Germline assignment: CDR1 MNHEY and CDR2 SVGAGI. The CDR3 DNA reads as TGTGCCAGCAGTTTCCCCCCCGGAGATACGCAGTATTTT. Translated: CASSFPPGDTQYF.

The rearrangement joins TRBV19 to TRBJ2-2; D gene ambiguous. From germline, CDR1 is LNHDA and CDR2 SQIVND (reference sequence). The CDR3 covers 13 residues. Trimming removed 4 bases from V and 4 bases from J, with 7 bases in between. CDR3 loop: CASSSQLTGELFF. The CDR3 DNA follows: TGTGCCAGTAGTAGCCAACTCACCGGGGAGCTGTTTTTT. The full variable domain, rest sourced from reference TRBV19 and TRBJ2-2, is DGGITQSPKYLFRKEGQNVTLSCEQNLNHDAMYWYRQDPGQGLRLIYYSQIVNDFQKGDIAEGYSVSREKKESFPLTVTSAQKNPTAFYLCASSSQLTGELFFGEGSRLTVL.

The rearrangement uses TRBV4-1 and TRBJ2-2; D possibly corresponds to TRBD1 (6 bases). The CDR3 covers 14 residues. Trimming left V 1 base short and J 9 bases short, with 12 bases between. Germline V gives CDR1 MGHRA, CDR2 YSYEKL. CDR3 in amino acids: CASSQGTGSRELFF. Written as DNA, the CDR3 is TGCGCCAGCAGCCAAGGTACAGGGTCCCGGGAGCTGTTTTTT.

The chain combines TRBV5-1 with TRBJ2-1; 7 bases agree with TRBD2. The CDR3 has 11 amino acids. Germline V lookup: CDR1 SGHRS, CDR2 YFSETQ. The J segment lost 12 bases and the V segment lost 2 bases, leaving 2 bases of the junction unmatched. The CDR3 region has the DNA TGCGCCAGCAGCTTTGGCGGGAGGCAGTTCTTC. Residues: CASSFGGRQFF.

This chain links TRBV19 with TRBJ2-3, with D perhaps TRBD2 (6 bases). Germline loops: CDR1 LNHDA, CDR2 SQIVND (reference sequence). The CDR3 has 13 residues. V lost 10 bases, J lost 2 bases, and 13 bases lay in between. The CDR3 reads CATTGRYTDTQYF. In nucleotides, the CDR3 is TGTGCCACCACCGGGAGATACACAGATACGCAGTATTTT.